Below, 2 T cell receptor beta chains from the same sample are listed, as sequenced in a study of identical twins (dated by TCRdb to 2016 to 2018). Library method: 5' RACE. The sample was run on an Illumina HiSeq 2000. Starting from the raw public reads, TCRdb applied fastp trimming at Q25, assembled clones with MiXCR and retained in-frame beta chains. Every distinct CDR3 protein forms one entry, paired with its most common genes and DNA. This sample has about 890,000 distinct CDR3 sequences in its table, and approximately 13% of those were observed once. Of the sample, about 1.5% is held by the ten largest clones. The sample was also reused in another study, on yellow fever vaccine responses in identical twins.

Sequences were obtained from PBMCs. Every receptor here comes from a young woman in good health.

The chain couples TRBV28 to TRBJ2-7; TRBD2 aligns across 13 bases. From germline, CDR1 is MDHEN and CDR2 SYDVKM. This CDR3 spans 14 amino acids. V lost 5 bases to trimming and J lost 7 bases; unmatched junction nucleotides: 5. The CDR3, as DNA: TGTGCCAGCAGTGTACCGGGACTAGCGGGGGAGCAGTACGTC. This sequence encodes CASSVPGLAGEQYV.

As regards this clonotype: A much larger clone differs from this one at a single base, so this may be a read error. The chain is built from TRBV13 and TRBJ2-7, with 7 bases lining up with TRBD1. The CDR3 is 15 amino acids. Germline V gene lookup returns CDR1 PRHDT and CDR2 FYEKMQ (reference sequence). The CDR3 here is CGSSFGRGSFNEQYV. The CDR3 DNA reads as TGTGGCAGCAGCTTTGGCAGGGGGTCTTTTAACGAGCAGTACGTC.